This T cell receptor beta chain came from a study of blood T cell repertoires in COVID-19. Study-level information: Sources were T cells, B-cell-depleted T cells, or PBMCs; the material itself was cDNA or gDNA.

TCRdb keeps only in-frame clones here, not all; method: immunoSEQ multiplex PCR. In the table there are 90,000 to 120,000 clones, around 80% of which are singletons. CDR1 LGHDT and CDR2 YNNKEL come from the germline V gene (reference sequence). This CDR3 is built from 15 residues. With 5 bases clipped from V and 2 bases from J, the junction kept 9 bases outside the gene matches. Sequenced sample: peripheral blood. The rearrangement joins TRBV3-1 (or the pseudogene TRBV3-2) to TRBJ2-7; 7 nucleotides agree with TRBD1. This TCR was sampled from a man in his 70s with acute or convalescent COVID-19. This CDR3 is CASSFGTVGPYEQYF. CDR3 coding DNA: TGTGCCAGCAGCTTTGGGACAGTCGGGCCCTACGAGCAGTACTTC.